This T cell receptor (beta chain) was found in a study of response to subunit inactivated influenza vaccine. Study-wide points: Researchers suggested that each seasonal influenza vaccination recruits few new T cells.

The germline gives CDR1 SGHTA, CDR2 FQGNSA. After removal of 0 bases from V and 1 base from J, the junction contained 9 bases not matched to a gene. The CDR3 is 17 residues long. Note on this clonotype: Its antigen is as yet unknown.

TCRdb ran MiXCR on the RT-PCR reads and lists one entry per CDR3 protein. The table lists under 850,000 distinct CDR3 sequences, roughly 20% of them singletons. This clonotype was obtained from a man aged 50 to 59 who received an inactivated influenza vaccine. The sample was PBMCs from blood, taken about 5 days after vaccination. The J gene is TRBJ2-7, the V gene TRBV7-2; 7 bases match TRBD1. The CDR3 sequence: CASSLADGTELSYEQYF. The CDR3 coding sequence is TGTGCCAGCAGCTTAGCTGATGGGACAGAACTATCCTACGAGCAGTACTTC.